These 11 T cell receptor beta chains were all obtained from the same sample, sequenced in a study of a mutant IDH1 vaccine in newly diagnosed glioma. No antigen is known for these receptors. Time point in this sample: week 23, last vaccination. The vaccine gave 300 ug of a 20-mer mutant IDH1 peptide subcutaneously per dose. Repertoires were generated with immunoSEQ multiplex PCR, while TCRdb's copy carries only in-frame clones and drops some. This table holds about 86,000 clones, 75% to 85% found once. The specimen comprised PBMCs, sampled from a glioma patient whose treatment included an IDH1 peptide vaccine. The origin of the receptors is a man between 25 and 39 years old with glioma. Some clones in this sample may be carry-over from other donors' samples.

The gene calls are TRBV6-5 and TRBJ1-3; 7 bases align to TRBD1. The junction had 7 bases not matched to a gene; V was cut back by 5 bases and J by 6 bases. The V gene's germline CDR1 is MNHEY and CDR2 SVGAGI. The length of the CDR3 is 14 residues. The CDR3 DNA reads TGTGCCAGCAGTGCCGGGACAGCGGTAAACACCATATATTTT. Its protein is CASSAGTAVNTIYF.

The CDR3 protein is CASRSYGANTIYF. The CDR3 DNA is TGTGCCAGCAGGTCCTACGGGGCAAACACCATATATTTT. The chain joins TRBV13 to TRBJ1-3; the D gene is possibly TRBD1 (5 bases). The V and J ends lost 6 bases and 6 bases respectively, with 12 bases between them. CDR3 length: 13 residues. Germline V gene data show CDR1 as PRHDT and CDR2 as FYEKMQ (reference sequence).

V usage is TRBV10-3 and J usage is TRBJ2-2, with D possibly matching TRBD1 (6 bases). The CDR3 has 16 amino acids. Trimming took 2 bases from V and 1 from J, leaving 11 bases between them. CDR1 is ENHRY and CDR2 is SYGVKD in the germline V gene. The CDR3 DNA follows: TGTGCCATCAGTGAGCCCGGGACACTGAACACCGGGGAGCTGTTTTTT. Its translation: CAISEPGTLNTGELFF.

The rearrangement joins TRBV30 to TRBJ1-3, with 7 nucleotides matching TRBD1. There are 12 residues in the CDR3. V gave up 6 bases and J gave up 4 bases; unmatched junction bases: 3. Germline loops: CDR1 GTSNPN, CDR2 SVGIG (reference sequence). The CDR3 nucleotides read TGTGCCTGTACCAGGGGGGGAAACACCATATATTTT. This gives the protein CACTRGGNTIYF.

The chain is built from TRBV6-5 and TRBJ2-6; 7 nucleotides agree with TRBD1. The CDR3 consists of 16 residues. Looked up from germline, CDR1 is MNHEY and CDR2 is SVGAGI. V was pared by 4 bases and J by 2 bases, with 5 bases of the junction left unmatched. CDR3 nucleotide sequence: TGTGCCAGCAGTTCCAGACAGGGCCCTGGGGCCAACGTCCTGACTTTC. Its translation: CASSSRQGPGANVLTF.

The chain uses TRBV30 and TRBJ1-2; no clear D gene. The CDR3 is 13 residues long. Germline CDR1 and CDR2: GTSNPN and SVGIG (reference sequence). Trimming removed 6 bases from V and 2 bases from J, with 13 bases in between. CDR3 amino acids: CACKLSLNYGYTF. The CDR3 nucleotides read TGTGCCTGCAAACTGAGCCTAAACTATGGCTACACCTTC.

This sequence joins TRBV7-8 and TRBJ2-1; unclear D gene. CDR1 SGHVS and CDR2 FQNEAQ come from the germline V gene. The CDR3 sequence is 11 residues long. Trimming took 5 bases from V and 7 from J, leaving 6 bases between them. CDR3 loop: CASSLWNEQFF. Written as DNA, the CDR3 is TGTGCCAGCAGCCTGTGGAATGAGCAGTTCTTC.

V is TRBV4-2 and J is TRBJ2-7; D unresolved. The V and J ends lost 5 bases and 1 base respectively, with 12 bases between them. CDR3 length: 14 amino acids. Germline CDR1 and CDR2: LGHNA and YNFKEQ. The CDR3 region has the DNA TGTGCCAGCAGCTACTCCTTGGGGTCCTACGAGCAGTACTTC. It translates to CASSYSLGSYEQYF.

The rearrangement joins TRBV1 to TRBJ2-7; the DNA was not compared with TRBD2, the D call given in the table. TRBV1 is tagged as a pseudogene. This CDR3 spans 20 amino acids. The CDR3, as DNA: TGCACCAGCAGCCAAGAAACGGGGGGATCCCTCCGCCTTAGCTCCTACGAGCAGTACTTC. Translated, it gives CTSSQETGGSLRLSSYEQYF.

The chain combines TRBV6-5 with TRBJ1-5; no firm D call. The CDR3 runs to 13 residues. CDR1 is MNHEY, CDR2 SVGAGI, per germline. V shed 2 bases and J shed 7 bases, with 9 bases lying between them. The chain's CDR3 is CASSYGRSQPQHF. CDR3 bases: TGTGCCAGCAGTTACGGAAGGTCACAGCCCCAGCATTTT.

V is TRBV4-2 and J is TRBJ2-5; 11 bases align to TRBD2. CDR3 length: 15 residues. V shed 4 bases, J shed 0 bases, and the junction held 1 base outside the gene matches. Germline CDR1 LGHNA, CDR2 YNFKEQ. CDR3 in amino acids: CASSLLAGDQETQYF. Written as DNA, the CDR3 is TGTGCCAGCAGCCTACTAGCGGGGGACCAAGAGACCCAGTACTTC.